This T cell receptor beta chain was obtained from a study of blood T cell repertoires in COVID-19. Only one count was recorded for this clone. In germline, CDR1 is WSHSY, CDR2 SAAADI. The CDR3 loop spans 12 amino acids. Trimming stripped 6 bases from V and 3 bases from J, with 8 bases between. Original methodology: The assay estimated nucleated cells by amplifying reference gene primers. TCRdb's table, derived via immunoSEQ multiplex PCR, lists solely in-frame clones and lacks some. V, J and clone size derive from that table, while D and trimming were established from the DNA sequence. The sample holds about 470,000 clones; about 90% are singletons and the top ten take 0.7%.

The rearrangement links TRBV10-2 to TRBJ1-2; tentatively, D is TRBD1 (5 bases). What was sequenced was PBMCs or T cells enriched from blood (not recorded which). The clonotype comes from a woman in her late teens or twenties who had recovered from COVID-19. Here the CDR3 DNA reads TGCGCCAGCAGGACAGATTACTATGGCTACACCTTC. Amino acids: CASRTDYYGYTF.